This is a list of T cell receptor beta chains from one sample in a study of T cell changes during pregnancy in multiple sclerosis. Sequencing used immunoSEQ multiplex PCR; TCRdb keeps in-frame clones, though not all of them. The sample contains tens of thousands of clones, 92% of which appear only once. Sequencing used CD8+ T cells from peripheral blood mononuclear cells, obtained in the first trimester of pregnancy. Receptor source: a female donor with multiple sclerosis, enrolled in a pregnancy study. The CDR3 runs from the conserved cysteine through the conserved F or W. D genes are given only for firm matches. Where a row states a size, it is once, few, many or the class of an expanded clone; other rows omit it.

>TRBV14|TRBJ2-7|.|.
CASSQGRRSSYEQYF
TGTGCCAGCAGCCAAGGCAGGCGAAGCTCCTACGAGCAGTACTTC
>TRBV7-9|TRBJ2-5|TRBD2|.
CASSSRTSGGAGETQYF
TGTGCCAGCAGCTCCAGGACTAGCGGGGGAGCCGGGGAGACCCAGTACTTC
>TRBV9|TRBJ1-1|TRBD1|.
CASSVAGQGRSAEAFF
TGTGCCAGCAGCGTAGCCGGACAGGGAAGGTCCGCTGAAGCTTTCTTT
>TRBV4-1|TRBJ2-3|TRBD2|.
CASSQLAGGLDTDTQYF
TGCGCCAGCAGCCAGCTAGCGGGGGGGCTAGACACAGATACGCAGTATTTT
>TRBV5-3|TRBJ1-2|TRBD1|.
CARSYPDRNYGYTF
TGTGCCAGAAGCTACCCGGACAGGAACTATGGCTACACCTTC
>TRBV7-9|TRBJ2-7|.|.
CASSLGYSEQYF
TGTGCCAGCAGCTTAGGCTATTCCGAGCAGTACTTC
>TRBV27|TRBJ2-2|.|.
CASSPGFLAGELFF
TGTGCCAGCAGCCCAGGGTTTTTGGCCGGGGAGCTGTTTTTT
>TRBV9|TRBJ1-4|TRBD1|.
CASSPRTGEEKLFF
TGTGCCAGCAGCCCCCGGACAGGGGAAGAAAAACTGTTTTTT
>TRBV9|TRBJ2-7|TRBD2|.
CASSPAGTSPYEQYF
TGTGCCAGCAGCCCAGCCGGGACTAGCCCCTACGAGCAGTACTTC
>TRBV5-1|TRBJ1-1|.|.
CASSFSPEAEAFF
TGCGCCAGCAGCTTTTCACCCGAGGCTGAAGCTTTCTTT
>TRBV4-2|TRBJ1-1|.|once
CASSANRGWVTEAFF
TGTGCCAGCAGCGCGAATAGGGGGTGGGTCACTGAAGCTTTCTTT
>TRBV9|TRBJ1-3|.|once
CASSSRIQQGSGNTIYF
TGTGCCAGCAGCTCCCGAATACAACAGGGATCTGGAAACACCATATATTTT
>TRBV21-1|TRBJ2-2|.|once
CASSKGGTSAGELFF
TGTGCCAGCAGCAAAGGGGGGACTAGCGCCGGGGAGCTGTTTTTT
>TRBV5-6|TRBJ2-5|.|.
CASSEGGVEEQETQYF
TGTGCCAGCAGCGAGGGGGGGGTGGAGGAGCAAGAGACCCAGTACTTC
>TRBV6-1|TRBJ1-3|TRBD1|.
CANLQGAPGNTIYF
TGTGCCAACCTACAGGGGGCACCTGGAAACACCATATATTTT
>TRBV7-9|TRBJ1-1|TRBD1|.
CASTSTGPTEAFF
TGTGCCAGCACCTCGACAGGGCCCACTGAAGCTTTCTTT
>TRBV27|TRBJ1-3|.|once
CASSLLGGAGNTIYF
TGTGCCAGCAGTCTCCTTGGGGGGGCTGGAAACACCATATATTTT
>TRBV30|TRBJ2-3|.|once
CAWSVAQDGDTQYF
TGTGCCTGGAGTGTAGCACAGGATGGAGATACGCAGTATTTT
>TRBV6-5|TRBJ1-2|TRBD1|.
CASTGGNYGYTF
TGTGCCTCGACAGGGGGGAACTATGGCTACACCTTC
>TRBV10-3|TRBJ1-4|TRBD1|.
CAISESRGQPNEKLFF
TGTGCCATCAGTGAGTCGCGGGGACAGCCTAATGAAAAACTGTTTTTT
>TRBV18|TRBJ1-1|.|.
CASSPPNGDTEAFF
TGTGCCAGCTCACCACCCAACGGGGACACTGAAGCTTTCTTT
>TRBV5-6|TRBJ2-7|TRBD2|.
CASSYGTSGSYEQYF
TGTGCCAGCAGCTACGGGACTAGCGGATCCTACGAGCAGTACTTC
>TRBV30|TRBJ1-6|.|.
CAWSSENYNSPLHF
TGTGCCTGGAGTAGCGAGAACTATAATTCACCCCTCCACTTT
>TRBV2|TRBJ1-6|.|.
CASSGGDNSPLHF
TGTGCCAGCAGCGGGGGGGATAATTCACCCCTCCACTTT
>TRBV2|TRBJ1-1|.|.
CASSDHWDMNTEAFF
TGTGCCAGCAGTGACCATTGGGACATGAACACTGAAGCTTTCTTT
>TRBV6-5|TRBJ2-7|TRBD1|.
CASSWGQGSVSEQYF
TGTGCCAGCAGTTGGGGACAGGGATCAGTCAGCGAGCAGTACTTC
>TRBV4-1|TRBJ1-2|.|.
CASSQEGLSNYGYTF
TGCGCCAGCAGCCAAGAAGGACTTTCTAACTATGGCTACACCTTC
>TRBV5-4|TRBJ2-5|.|.
CASSFSGVRQETQYF
TGTGCCAGCAGCTTCTCGGGTGTTAGACAAGAGACCCAGTACTTC
>TRBV6-5|TRBJ1-1|.|.
CASSWGSTEAFF
TGTGCCAGCAGTTGGGGCAGCACTGAAGCTTTCTTT
>TRBV5-1|TRBJ1-2|.|.
CASSLWGDYGYTF
TGCGCCAGCAGCTTGTGGGGGGACTATGGCTACACCTTC
>TRBV9|TRBJ2-1|TRBD2|once
CASSVEWAGGNNEQFF
TGTGCCAGCAGCGTAGAATGGGCGGGGGGGAACAATGAGCAGTTCTTC
>TRBV18|TRBJ1-3|.|.
CASSPGTSPGNTIYF
TGTGCCAGCTCCCCCGGGACAAGCCCTGGAAACACCATATATTTT
>TRBV4-1|TRBJ2-7|.|once
CASSQGLGQNYEQYF
TGCGCCAGCAGCCAAGGGCTGGGGCAGAATTACGAGCAGTACTTC
>TRBV25-1|TRBJ1-1|TRBD1|.
CASSESPGGSAFF
TGTGCCAGCAGTGAATCCCCAGGGGGGAGTGCTTTCTTT
>TRBV25-1|TRBJ2-1|TRBD2|.
CASLSGGAHEQFF
TGTGCCAGCTTAAGCGGGGGGGCCCATGAGCAGTTCTTC
>TRBV9|TRBJ2-3|TRBD2|few
CASSRSSGATDTQYF
TGTGCCAGCAGTCGCTCTAGCGGGGCGACAGATACGCAGTATTTT
>TRBV6-1|TRBJ2-7|.|many
CASSPSIAEPYEQYF
TGTGCCAGCAGTCCATCTATAGCGGAACCCTACGAGCAGTACTTC